Each of the 8 T cell receptor beta chains below was sequenced from the same sample in a study of blood T cell repertoires in COVID-19. Generated by immunoSEQ multiplex PCR, the TCRdb table keeps only in-frame clones and is missing some. The profile shows 470,000 or so clones, 70% to 90% of them singletons. Specimen: peripheral blood. Source of these receptors: a human donor in a cohort sampled during active COVID-19.

This chain uses TRBV5-6 with TRBJ2-7; D might be TRBD1 (6 bases). V dropped 4 bases and J dropped 3 bases, with 11 bases sitting between them. CDR1 and CDR2 from the germline V gene are SGHDT and YYEEEE. CDR3 length: 13 amino acids. The CDR3 is CASSQDRYYEQYF. CDR3 sequence (DNA): TGTGCCAGCAGCCAGGACAGATACTACGAGCAGTACTTC.

V usage is TRBV19 and J usage is TRBJ2-7, with TRBD2 identical over 9 bases. The V gene's germline CDR1 is LNHDA and CDR2 SQIVND (reference sequence). V was clipped by 8 bases and J by 5 bases; unmatched bases: 10. The CDR3 has 14 amino acids. DNA for the CDR3: TGTGCCAGTCGATCGGGACTAGCATTCCACGAGCAGTACTTC. This encodes CASRSGLAFHEQYF.

This clone was observed many times. The CDR3 here is CASSTRTSGTGELFF. The CDR3 nucleotides read TGTGCCAGCAGCACACGGACTAGCGGCACCGGGGAGCTGTTTTTT. This chain connects TRBV11-2 to TRBJ2-2, with TRBD2 matching over 10 bases. The V gene's germline CDR1 is SGHAT and CDR2 FQNNGV. V shed 5 bases, J shed 4 bases, and the junction held 4 bases outside the gene matches. The CDR3 runs to 15 residues. The variable domain in full, completed from reference TRBV11-2 and TRBJ2-2, reads EAGVAQSPRYKIIEKRQSVAFWCNPISGHATLYWYQQILGQGPKLLIQFQNNGVVDDSQLPKDRFSAERLKGVDSTLKIQPAKLEDSAVYLCASSTRTSGTGELFFGEGSRLTVL.

The rearrangement joins TRBV9 to TRBJ1-2; unclear D gene. Looked up from germline, CDR1 is SGDLS and CDR2 is YYNGEE. The CDR3 is made up of 15 amino acids. The V end lost 3 bases, the J end lost 8 bases, and 20 bases lay between the germline ends. The CDR3 is CASSAALSGLEGYTF. Written as DNA, the CDR3 is TGTGCCAGCAGCGCAGCCCTCTCAGGCCTTGAGGGCTACACCTTC.

CDR3 in DNA: TGCGCCAGCAGCTCACTAGCGGGAGGCGCAGATACGCAGTATTTT. It encodes CASSSLAGGADTQYF. The V call is TRBV5-1, the J call TRBJ2-3; the match to TRBD2 covers 12 bases. V shed 3 bases, J shed 4 bases, and the junction held 3 bases outside the gene matches. Germline-derived CDR1 and CDR2 are SGHRS and YFSETQ. The length of the CDR3 is 15 residues.

The V gene is TRBV19, the J gene TRBJ2-2; the D gene is possibly TRBD1 (5 bases). V lost 7 bases and J 4 bases, leaving 16 bases between the germline ends. This CDR3 region has 15 residues. Germline V CDR1 and CDR2: LNHDA, SQIVND (reference sequence). CDR3 bases: TGTGCCAGTAAGATAGCAGGGCCGGGCACCGGGGAGCTGTTTTTT. Translated, it gives CASKIAGPGTGELFF.

The rearrangement links TRBV5-4 to TRBJ1-1, with D possibly being TRBD1 (5 bases). V gave up 3 bases and J gave up 0 bases, with 9 bases separating them. Germline CDR1 reads SGHNT; CDR2 reads YYREEE (reference sequence). There are 14 residues in the CDR3. The CDR3 region is CASSSGNLNTEAFF. DNA of the CDR3: TGTGCCAGCAGCTCAGGGAACCTGAACACTGAAGCTTTCTTT.

This chain uses TRBV6-5 with TRBJ2-7, with TRBD1 matching 8 bases. The CDR3 is 14 amino acids. The J segment lost 4 bases and the V segment lost 0 bases, leaving 2 bases of the junction unmatched. CDR1 is MNHEY, CDR2 SVGAGI, per germline. The DNA for the CDR3 is TGTGCCAGCAGTTACTCTAGGACAGGGTACGAGCAGTACTTC. Translating it yields CASSYSRTGYEQYF.